A single T cell receptor beta chain is shown here with its context. The sample originates from a study of human T cells and chemical hapten exposure. About the research overall: Each patient's scalp received weekly diphenylcyclopropenone throughout the approximately 25-week study.

Germline lookup yields CDR1 KGHDR and CDR2 SFDVKD. The CDR3 totals 18 residues. V trimming: 4 bases; J trimming: 5 bases; junction bases outside the gene matches: 11. Indicated time point: patch test 1, 2 weeks after DPC sensitization. Treatment defined: therapeutic diphenylcyclopropenone sensitization with weekly scalp DPC. Blood draws preceded each patch test application. Suited to DPC and affected by alopecia, the donors ranged from 18 to 70 years old. What the library attached to individual cDNA molecules were unique molecular identifiers. MiXCR was run by TCRdb on the RACE reads, yielding one entry per CDR3 protein. The table has around 340,000 distinct CDR3 sequences, around 7% seen once.

This TCR was recovered from a woman aged 18 to 35 with alopecia areata. Some clones in this sample may be carry-over from other donors' samples. The rearrangement joins TRBV24-1 to TRBJ2-2; 11 bases agree with TRBD2. This specimen was whole blood, taken in connection with sensitization to the hapten diphenylcyclopropenone (DPC). CDR3 nucleotides: TGTGCCACCAGTGACCCCAAGACTAGCGGGGCTCGTACCGGGGAGCTGTTTTTT. Protein: CATSDPKTSGARTGELFF.